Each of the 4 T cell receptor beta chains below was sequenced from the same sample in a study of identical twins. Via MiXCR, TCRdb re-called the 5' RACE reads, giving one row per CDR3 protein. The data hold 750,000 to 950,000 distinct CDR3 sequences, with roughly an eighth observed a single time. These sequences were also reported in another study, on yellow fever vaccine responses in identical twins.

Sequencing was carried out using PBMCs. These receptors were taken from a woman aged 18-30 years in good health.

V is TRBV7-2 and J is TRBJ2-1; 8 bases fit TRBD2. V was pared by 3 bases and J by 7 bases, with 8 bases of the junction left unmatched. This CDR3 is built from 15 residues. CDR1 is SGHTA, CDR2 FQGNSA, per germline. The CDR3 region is CASSFGGAWKNEQFF. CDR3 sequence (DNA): TGTGCCAGCAGCTTCGGGGGGGCTTGGAAGAATGAGCAGTTCTTC.

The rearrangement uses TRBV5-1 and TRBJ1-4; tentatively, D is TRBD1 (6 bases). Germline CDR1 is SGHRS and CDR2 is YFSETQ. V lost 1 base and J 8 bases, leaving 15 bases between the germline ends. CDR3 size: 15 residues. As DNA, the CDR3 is TGCGCCAGCAGCTTGCGGACAGCAGTCGGGGAAAAACTGTTTTTT. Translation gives CASSLRTAVGEKLFF.

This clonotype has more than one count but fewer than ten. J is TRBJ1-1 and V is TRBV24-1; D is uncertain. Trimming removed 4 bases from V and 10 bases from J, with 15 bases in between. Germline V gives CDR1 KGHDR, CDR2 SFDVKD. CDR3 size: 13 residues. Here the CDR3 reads CATSDPGLPGAFF. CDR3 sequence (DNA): TGTGCCACCAGTGACCCGGGGTTGCCTGGAGCTTTCTTT.

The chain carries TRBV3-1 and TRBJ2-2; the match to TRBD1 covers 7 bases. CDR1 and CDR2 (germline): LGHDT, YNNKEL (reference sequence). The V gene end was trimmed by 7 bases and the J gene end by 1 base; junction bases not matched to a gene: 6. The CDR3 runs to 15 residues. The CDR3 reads CASTYRGMNTGELFF. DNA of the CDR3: TGTGCCAGCACTTACAGGGGTATGAACACCGGGGAGCTGTTTTTT.